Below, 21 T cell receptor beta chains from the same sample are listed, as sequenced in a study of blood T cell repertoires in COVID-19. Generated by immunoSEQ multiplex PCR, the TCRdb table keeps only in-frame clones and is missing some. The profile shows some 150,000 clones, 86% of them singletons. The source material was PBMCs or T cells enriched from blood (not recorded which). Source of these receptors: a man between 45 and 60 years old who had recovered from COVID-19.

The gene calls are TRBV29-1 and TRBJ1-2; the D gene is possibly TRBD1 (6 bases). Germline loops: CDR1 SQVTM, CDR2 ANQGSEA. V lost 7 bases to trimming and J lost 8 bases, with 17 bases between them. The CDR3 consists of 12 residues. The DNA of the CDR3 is TGCAGCGCCGGGGATATCAGGGGAGGCTACACCTTC. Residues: CSAGDIRGGYTF.

The CDR3 reads CASSPGQAGPGDTQYF. In DNA form, the CDR3 reads TGTGCCAGCAGCCCCGGCCAAGCGGGGCCCGGAGATACGCAGTATTTT. The genes are TRBV4-2 and TRBJ2-3; 7 nucleotides match TRBD2. The CDR3 consists of 16 residues. Trimming at V came to 4 bases and at J to 5 bases, leaving 12 bases not matched to a gene. Germline V gene lookup returns CDR1 LGHNA and CDR2 YNFKEQ.

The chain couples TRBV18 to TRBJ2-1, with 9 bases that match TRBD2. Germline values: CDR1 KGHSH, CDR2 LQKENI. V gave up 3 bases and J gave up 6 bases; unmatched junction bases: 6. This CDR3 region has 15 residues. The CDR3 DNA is TGTGCCAGCTCACCCGCCGCGGGAGGGGGCAATGAGCAGTTCTTC. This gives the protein CASSPAAGGGNEQFF. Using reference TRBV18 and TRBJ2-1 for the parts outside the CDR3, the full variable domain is NAGVMQNPRHLVRRRGQEARLRCSPMKGHSHVYWYRQLPEEGLKFMVYLQKENIIDESGMPKERFSAEFPKEGPSILRIQQVVRGDSAAYFCASSPAAGGGNEQFFGPGTRLTVL.

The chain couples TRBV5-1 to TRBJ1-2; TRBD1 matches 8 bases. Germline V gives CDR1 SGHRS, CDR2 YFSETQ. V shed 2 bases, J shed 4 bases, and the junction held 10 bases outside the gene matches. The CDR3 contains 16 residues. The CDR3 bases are TGCGCCAGCAGCTTCGGAACAGGGGGGTTTGGCTATGGCTACACCTTC. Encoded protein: CASSFGTGGFGYGYTF. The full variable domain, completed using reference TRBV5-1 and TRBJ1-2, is KAGVTQTPRYLIKTRGQQVTLSCSPISGHRSVSWYQQTPGQGLQFLFEYFSETQRNKGNFPGRFSGRQFSNSRSEMNVSTLELGDSALYLCASSFGTGGFGYGYTFGSGTRLTVV.

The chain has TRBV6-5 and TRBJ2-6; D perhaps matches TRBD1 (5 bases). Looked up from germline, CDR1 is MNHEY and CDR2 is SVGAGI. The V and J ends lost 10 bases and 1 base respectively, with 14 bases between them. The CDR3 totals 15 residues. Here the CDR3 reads CATRRALSGANVLTF. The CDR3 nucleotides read TGTGCCACGCGCAGGGCGTTATCTGGGGCCAACGTCCTGACTTTC.

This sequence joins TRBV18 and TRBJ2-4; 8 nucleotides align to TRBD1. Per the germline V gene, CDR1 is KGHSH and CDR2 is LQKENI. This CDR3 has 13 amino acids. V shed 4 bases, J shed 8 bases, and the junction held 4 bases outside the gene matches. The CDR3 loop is CASSQTGGDIQYF. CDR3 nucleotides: TGTGCCAGCTCACAAACAGGGGGAGACATTCAGTACTTC.

This CDR3 is CASSTGQNTEAFF. CDR3 bases: TGTGCCAGCTCCACAGGGCAGAACACTGAAGCTTTCTTT. The chain recombines TRBV7-3 with TRBJ1-1; tentatively, D is TRBD1 (6 bases). V lost 8 bases and J lost 1, with 11 bases in between. The CDR3 loop spans 13 amino acids. Germline CDR1 and CDR2: SGHTA and FQGTGA.

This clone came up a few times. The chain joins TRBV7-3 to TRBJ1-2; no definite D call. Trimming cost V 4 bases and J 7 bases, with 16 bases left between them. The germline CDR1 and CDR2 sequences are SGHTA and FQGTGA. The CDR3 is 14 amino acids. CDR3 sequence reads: CASSSATGSGGYTF. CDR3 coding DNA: TGTGCCAGCAGCTCCGCGACGGGGAGTGGTGGCTACACCTTC.

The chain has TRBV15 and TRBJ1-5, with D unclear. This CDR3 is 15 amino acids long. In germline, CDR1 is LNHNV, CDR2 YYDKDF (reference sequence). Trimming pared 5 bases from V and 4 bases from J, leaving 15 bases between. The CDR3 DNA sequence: TGTGCCACCAGCGCTCGAGGAATCCCAAATCAGCCCCAGCATTTT. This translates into CATSARGIPNQPQHF.

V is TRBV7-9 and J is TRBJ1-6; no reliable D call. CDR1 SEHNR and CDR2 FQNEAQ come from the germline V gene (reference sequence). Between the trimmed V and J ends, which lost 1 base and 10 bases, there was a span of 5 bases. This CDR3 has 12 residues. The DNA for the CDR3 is TGTGCCAGCAGCTTAGGAGGCTCACCCCTCCACTTT. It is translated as CASSLGGSPLHF.

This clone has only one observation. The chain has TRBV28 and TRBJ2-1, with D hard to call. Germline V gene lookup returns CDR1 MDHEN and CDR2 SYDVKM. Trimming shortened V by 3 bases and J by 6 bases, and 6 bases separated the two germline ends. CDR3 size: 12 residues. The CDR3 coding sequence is TGTGCCAGCAGTTTGTCGGTCAATGAGCAGTTCTTC. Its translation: CASSLSVNEQFF. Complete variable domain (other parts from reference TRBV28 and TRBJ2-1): DVKVTQSSRYLVKRTGEKVFLECVQDMDHENMFWYRQDPGLGLRLIYFSYDVKMKEKGDIPEGYSVSREKKERFSLILESASTNQTSMYLCASSLSVNEQFFGPGTRLTVL.

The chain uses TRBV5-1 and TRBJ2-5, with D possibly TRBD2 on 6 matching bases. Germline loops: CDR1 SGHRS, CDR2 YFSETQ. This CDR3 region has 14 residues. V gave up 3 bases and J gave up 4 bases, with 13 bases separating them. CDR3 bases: TGCGCCAGCAGCTCGCAGGGACTCTCAGAGACCCAGTACTTC. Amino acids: CASSSQGLSETQYF.

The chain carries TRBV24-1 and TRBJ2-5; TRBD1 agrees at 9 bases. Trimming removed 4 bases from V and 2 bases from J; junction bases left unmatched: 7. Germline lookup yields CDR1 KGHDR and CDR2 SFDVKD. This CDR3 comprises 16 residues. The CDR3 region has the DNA TGTGCCACCAGTGACACGCTCGACAGGGGGCAAGAGACCCAGTACTTC. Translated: CATSDTLDRGQETQYF.

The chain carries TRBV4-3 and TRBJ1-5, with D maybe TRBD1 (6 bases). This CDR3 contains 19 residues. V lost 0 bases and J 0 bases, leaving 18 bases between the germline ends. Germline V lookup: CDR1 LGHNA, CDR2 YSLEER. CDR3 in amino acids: CASSQDPFPGHSSNQPQHF. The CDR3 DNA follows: TGCGCCAGCAGCCAAGATCCGTTTCCGGGACATTCTAGCAATCAGCCCCAGCATTTT.

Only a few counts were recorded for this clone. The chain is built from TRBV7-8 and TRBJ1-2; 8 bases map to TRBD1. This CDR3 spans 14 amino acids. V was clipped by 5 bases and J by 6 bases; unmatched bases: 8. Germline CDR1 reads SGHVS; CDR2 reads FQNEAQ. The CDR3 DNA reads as TGTGCCAGCAGCCCCAGGACAGGGATAGATGGCTACACCTTC. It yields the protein CASSPRTGIDGYTF.

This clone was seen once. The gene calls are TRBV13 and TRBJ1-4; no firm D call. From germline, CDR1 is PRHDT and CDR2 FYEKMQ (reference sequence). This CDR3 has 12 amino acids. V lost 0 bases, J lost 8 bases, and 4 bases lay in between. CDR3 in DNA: TGTGCCAGCAGCTTAGGGCGGGAAAAACTGTTTTTT. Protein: CASSLGREKLFF.

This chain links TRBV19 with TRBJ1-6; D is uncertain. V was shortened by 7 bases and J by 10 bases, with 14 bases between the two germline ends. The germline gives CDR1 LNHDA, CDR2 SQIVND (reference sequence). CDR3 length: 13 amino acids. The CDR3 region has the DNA TGTGCCAGTATCGGGAAAGGCTACTCACCCCTCCACTTT. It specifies CASIGKGYSPLHF.

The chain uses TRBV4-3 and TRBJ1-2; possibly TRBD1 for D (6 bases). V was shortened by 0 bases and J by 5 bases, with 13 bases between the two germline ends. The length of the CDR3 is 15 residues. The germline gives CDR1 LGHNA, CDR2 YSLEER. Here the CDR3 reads CASSQDRQGKYGYTF. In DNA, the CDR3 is TGCGCCAGCAGCCAAGATCGGCAGGGGAAGTATGGCTACACCTTC.

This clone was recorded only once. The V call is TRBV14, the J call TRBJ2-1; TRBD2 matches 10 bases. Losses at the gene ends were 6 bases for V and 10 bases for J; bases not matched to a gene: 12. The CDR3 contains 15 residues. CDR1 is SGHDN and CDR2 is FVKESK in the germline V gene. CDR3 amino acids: CASRKAGGTGGEQFF. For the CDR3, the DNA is TGTGCCAGCAGAAAAGCGGGGGGGACGGGTGGAGAGCAGTTCTTC. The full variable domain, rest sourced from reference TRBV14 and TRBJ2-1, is EAGVTQFPSHSVIEKGQTVTLRCDPISGHDNLYWYRRVMGKEIKFLLHFVKESKQDESGMPNNRFLAERTGGTYSTLKVQPAELEDSGVYFCASRKAGGTGGEQFFGPGTRLTVL.

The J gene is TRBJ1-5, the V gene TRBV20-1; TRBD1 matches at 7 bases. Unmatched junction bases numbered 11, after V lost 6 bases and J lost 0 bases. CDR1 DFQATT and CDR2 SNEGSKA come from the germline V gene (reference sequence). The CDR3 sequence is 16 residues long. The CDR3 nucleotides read TGCAGTGCCAGTTTGGACAGGTCTTATAGCAATCAGCCCCAGCATTTT. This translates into CSASLDRSYSNQPQHF.

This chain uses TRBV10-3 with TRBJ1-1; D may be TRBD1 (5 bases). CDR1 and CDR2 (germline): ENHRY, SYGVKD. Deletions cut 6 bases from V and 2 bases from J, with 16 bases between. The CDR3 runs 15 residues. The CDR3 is CAISRGTDINTEAFF. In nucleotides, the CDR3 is TGTGCCATCAGCCGCGGAACGGACATTAACACTGAAGCTTTCTTT.